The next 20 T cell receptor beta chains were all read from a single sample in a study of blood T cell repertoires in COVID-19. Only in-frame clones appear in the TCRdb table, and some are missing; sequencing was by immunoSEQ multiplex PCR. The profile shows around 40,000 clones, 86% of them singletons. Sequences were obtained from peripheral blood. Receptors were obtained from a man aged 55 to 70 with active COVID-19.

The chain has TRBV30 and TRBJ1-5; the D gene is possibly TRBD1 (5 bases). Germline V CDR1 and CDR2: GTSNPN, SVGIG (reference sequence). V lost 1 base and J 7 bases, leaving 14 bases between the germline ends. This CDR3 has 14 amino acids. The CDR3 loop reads CAWSAFGGIQPQHF. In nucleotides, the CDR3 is TGTGCCTGGAGTGCATTCGGGGGAATACAGCCCCAGCATTTT. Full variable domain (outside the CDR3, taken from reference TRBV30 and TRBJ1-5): SQTIHQWPATLVQPVGSPLSLECTVEGTSNPNLYWYRQAAGRGLQLLFYSVGIGQISSEVPQNLSASRPQDRQFILSSKKLLLSDSGFYLCAWSAFGGIQPQHFGDGTRLSIL.

CDR3 in amino acids: CSVAGAPSTDTQYF. The CDR3 DNA reads as TGCAGCGTTGCCGGAGCCCCTAGCACAGATACGCAGTATTTT. This chain connects TRBV29-1 to TRBJ2-3; D is unclear. The germline V and J ends were trimmed by 4 bases and 0 bases, with 11 bases remaining between them. The CDR3 runs 14 residues. Germline CDR1 reads SQVTM; CDR2 reads ANQGSEA.

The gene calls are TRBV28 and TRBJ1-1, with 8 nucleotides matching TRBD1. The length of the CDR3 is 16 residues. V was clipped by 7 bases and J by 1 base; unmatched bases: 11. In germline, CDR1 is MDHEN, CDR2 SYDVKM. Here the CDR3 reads CASIFRTGFPNTEAFF. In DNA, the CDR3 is TGTGCCAGCATATTCCGGACAGGGTTTCCGAACACTGAAGCTTTCTTT.

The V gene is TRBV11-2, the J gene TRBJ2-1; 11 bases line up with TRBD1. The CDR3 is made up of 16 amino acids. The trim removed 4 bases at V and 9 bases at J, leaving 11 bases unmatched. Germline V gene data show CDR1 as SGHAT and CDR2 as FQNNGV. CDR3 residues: CASSYTTGTGGPEQFF. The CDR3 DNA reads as TGTGCCAGCAGCTATACGACCGGGACAGGGGGACCTGAGCAGTTCTTC.

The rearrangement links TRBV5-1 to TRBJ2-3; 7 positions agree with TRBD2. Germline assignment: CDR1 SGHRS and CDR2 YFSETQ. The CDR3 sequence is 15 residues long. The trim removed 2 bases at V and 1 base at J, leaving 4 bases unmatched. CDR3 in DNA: TGCGCCAGCAGCTTTCGCACTAGCGGCACAGATACGCAGTATTTT. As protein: CASSFRTSGTDTQYF.

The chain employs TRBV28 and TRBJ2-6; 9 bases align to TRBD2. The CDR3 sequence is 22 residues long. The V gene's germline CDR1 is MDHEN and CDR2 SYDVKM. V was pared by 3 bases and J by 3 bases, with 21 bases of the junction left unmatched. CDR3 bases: TGTGCCAGCAGTTTCGTTGGTGTATCTGGCGGGAGGGCCTCGGGTGGGGCCAACGTCCTGACTTTC. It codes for CASSFVGVSGGRASGGANVLTF.

CDR3 protein: CASMARVLTYEQYF. As DNA, the CDR3 is TGTGCCAGCATGGCCAGGGTCCTTACCTACGAGCAGTACTTC. The V call is TRBV6-6, the J call TRBJ2-7, with D possibly matching TRBD1 (5 bases). Between the trimmed V and J ends, which lost 7 bases and 2 bases, there was a span of 15 bases. The CDR3 runs to 14 residues. Germline V gives CDR1 MNHNY, CDR2 SVGAGI (reference sequence).

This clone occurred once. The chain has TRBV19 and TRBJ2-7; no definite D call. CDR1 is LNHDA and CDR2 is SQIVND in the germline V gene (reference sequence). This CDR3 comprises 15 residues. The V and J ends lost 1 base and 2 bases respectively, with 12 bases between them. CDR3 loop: CASSIGGGYTYEQYF. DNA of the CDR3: TGTGCCAGTAGTATAGGAGGCGGATATACCTACGAGCAGTACTTC.

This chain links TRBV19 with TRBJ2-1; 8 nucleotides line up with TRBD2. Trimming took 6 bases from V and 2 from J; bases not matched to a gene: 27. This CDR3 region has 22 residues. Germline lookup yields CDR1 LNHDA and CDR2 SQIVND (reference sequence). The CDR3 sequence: CASSPIVSPLAAWHEAYNEQFF. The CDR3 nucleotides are TGTGCCAGTAGCCCCATAGTTAGTCCACTAGCGGCCTGGCACGAGGCCTACAATGAGCAGTTCTTC. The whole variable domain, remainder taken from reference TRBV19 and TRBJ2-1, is DGGITQSPKYLFRKEGQNVTLSCEQNLNHDAMYWYRQDPGQGLRLIYYSQIVNDFQKGDIAEGYSVSREKKESFPLTVTSAQKNPTAFYLCASSPIVSPLAAWHEAYNEQFFGPGTRLTVL.

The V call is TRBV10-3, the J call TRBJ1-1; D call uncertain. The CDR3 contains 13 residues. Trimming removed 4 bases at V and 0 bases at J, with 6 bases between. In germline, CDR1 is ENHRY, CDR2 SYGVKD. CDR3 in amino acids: CAISGTMNTEAFF. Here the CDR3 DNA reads TGTGCCATCAGTGGGACTATGAACACTGAAGCTTTCTTT.

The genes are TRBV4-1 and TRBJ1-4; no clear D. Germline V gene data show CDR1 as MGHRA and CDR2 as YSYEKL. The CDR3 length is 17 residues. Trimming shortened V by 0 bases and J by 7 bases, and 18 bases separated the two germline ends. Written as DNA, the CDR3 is TGCGCCAGCAGCCAAGAGGGAGCGGCCGGCCGGGGTGAAAAACTGTTTTTT. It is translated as CASSQEGAAGRGEKLFF.

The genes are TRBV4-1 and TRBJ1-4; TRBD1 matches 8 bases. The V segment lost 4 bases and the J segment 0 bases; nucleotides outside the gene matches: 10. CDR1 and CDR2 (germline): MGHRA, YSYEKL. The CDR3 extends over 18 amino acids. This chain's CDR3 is CASSRNPTGAATNEKLFF. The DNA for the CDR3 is TGCGCCAGCAGCCGAAACCCGACAGGGGCTGCAACTAATGAAAAACTGTTTTTT.

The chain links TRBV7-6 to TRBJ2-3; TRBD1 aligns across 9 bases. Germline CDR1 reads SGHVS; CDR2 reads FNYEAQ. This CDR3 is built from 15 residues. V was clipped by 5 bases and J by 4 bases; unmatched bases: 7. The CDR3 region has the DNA TGTGCCAGCAGCCAGACAGGGGGTGTCCCAGATACGCAGTATTTT. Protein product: CASSQTGGVPDTQYF.

This chain's CDR3 is CASSPRQSDTQYF. The DNA for the CDR3 is TGTGCCAGCAGCCCTAGACAGTCAGATACGCAGTATTTT. V and J are TRBV3-1 (or the pseudogene TRBV3-2) and TRBJ2-3; the D gene is possibly TRBD1 (5 bases). Germline lookup yields CDR1 LGHDT and CDR2 YNNKEL (reference sequence). The CDR3 sequence is 13 residues long. V lost 4 bases and J 4 bases, leaving 9 bases between the germline ends.

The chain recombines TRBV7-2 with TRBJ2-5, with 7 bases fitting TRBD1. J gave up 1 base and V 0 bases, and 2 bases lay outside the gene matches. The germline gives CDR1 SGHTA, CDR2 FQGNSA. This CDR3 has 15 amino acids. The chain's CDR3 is CASSLAGTAQETQYF. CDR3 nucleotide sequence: TGTGCCAGCAGCTTAGCAGGGACAGCCCAAGAGACCCAGTACTTC.

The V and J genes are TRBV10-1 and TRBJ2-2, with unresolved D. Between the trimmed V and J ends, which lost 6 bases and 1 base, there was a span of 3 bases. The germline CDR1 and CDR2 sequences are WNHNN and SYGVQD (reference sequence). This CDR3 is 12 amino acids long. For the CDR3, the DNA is TGCGCCAGCAGCAAGAACACCGGGGAGCTGTTTTTT. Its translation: CASSKNTGELFF.

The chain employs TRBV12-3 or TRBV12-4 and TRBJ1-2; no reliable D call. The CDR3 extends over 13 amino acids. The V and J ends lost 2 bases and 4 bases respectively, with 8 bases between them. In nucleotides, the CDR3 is TGTGCCAGCAGTTTAAACACCCTCTATGGCTACACCTTC. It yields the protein CASSLNTLYGYTF.

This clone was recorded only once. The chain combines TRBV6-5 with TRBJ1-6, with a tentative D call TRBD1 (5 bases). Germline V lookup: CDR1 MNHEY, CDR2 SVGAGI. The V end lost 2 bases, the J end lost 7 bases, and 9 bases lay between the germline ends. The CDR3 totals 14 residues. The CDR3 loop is CASSYGEGNSPLHF. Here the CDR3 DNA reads TGTGCCAGCAGTTACGGGGAGGGGAATTCACCCCTCCACTTT.

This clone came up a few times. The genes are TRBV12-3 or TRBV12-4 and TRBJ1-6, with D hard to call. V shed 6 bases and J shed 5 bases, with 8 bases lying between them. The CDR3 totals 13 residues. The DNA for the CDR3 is TGTGCCAGCAGCCCCAGTAATAATTCACCCCTCCACTTT. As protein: CASSPSNNSPLHF.

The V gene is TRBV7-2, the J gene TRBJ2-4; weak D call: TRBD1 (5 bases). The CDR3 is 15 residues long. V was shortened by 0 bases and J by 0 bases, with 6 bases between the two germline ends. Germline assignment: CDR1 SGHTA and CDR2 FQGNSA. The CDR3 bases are TGTGCCAGCAGCTTAGCGGGGCTAGCCAAAAACATTCAGTACTTC. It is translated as CASSLAGLAKNIQYF.